The rows below give T cell receptor beta chains drawn from one sample of a study of blood T cell repertoires in COVID-19. Measured with immunoSEQ multiplex PCR; TCRdb has only the in-frame clones, and not every one. The table has about 210,000 clones, roughly 82% seen once; the top ten hold roughly 12%. Material for sequencing was peripheral blood. All receptors come from a woman aged 40 to 55 with acute or convalescent COVID-19. Both conserved end residues are part of each CDR3. D genes are given only for firm matches. Where a row states a size, it is once, few, many or the class of an expanded clone; other rows omit it.

TGTGCCACCAGCAGAGTTCTAAGACAGGGGGCCCCCAATGAGCAGTTCTTC CATSRVLRQGAPNEQFF TRBJ2-1 - TRBV15 TRBD1
TGCGCCAGCAGCCAAGGGAGGGAATCTTACGAGCAGTACTTC CASSQGRESYEQYF TRBJ2-7 - TRBV4-3 -
TGCGCCAGCAGCTTGGGGGGAGGATACAATGAGCAGTTCTTC CASSLGGGYNEQFF TRBJ2-1 - TRBV5-1 -
TGTGCCAGCAGCCAAGAGCCGGGAGTCGTGATCGGGGAGCTGTTTTTT CASSQEPGVVIGELFF TRBJ2-2 - TRBV3-1/TRBV3-2 -
TGTGCCACCAGCGGACGGGACAGGGTGACCCATGGCTACACCTTC CATSGRDRVTHGYTF TRBJ1-2 once TRBV15 TRBD1
TGTGCCAGCAGCTTAGGACTGCTTGAAGCTTTCTTT CASSLGLLEAFF TRBJ1-1 - TRBV11-2 -
TGTGCCAGTAGTATAGTCCGACTAGCGGGGGGTAGCAATGAGCAGTTCTTC CASSIVRLAGGSNEQFF TRBJ2-1 - TRBV19 TRBD2
TGTGCCAGCAGGAGTACAGGGGCCTTCGGTAACGAGCAGTACTTC CASRSTGAFGNEQYF TRBJ2-7 few TRBV7-8 TRBD1
TGTGCCAGCAACGAAAGGGACAGGGACTACGAGCAGTACTTC CASNERDRDYEQYF TRBJ2-7 few TRBV21-1 -
TGTGCCAGCAGACGACAGGGTTCACCCCTCCACTTT CASRRQGSPLHF TRBJ1-6 - TRBV2 TRBD1
TGTGCCAGCAGTTCCGTCTTTTACAATGAGCAGTTCTTC CASSSVFYNEQFF TRBJ2-1 - TRBV12-3/TRBV12-4 -
TGTGCCATCAGTGATGTGACTAGCGGGATCCACGAGCAGTACTTC CAISDVTSGIHEQYF TRBJ2-7 - TRBV10-3 TRBD2
TGTGCCAGCAGCTTAGAGGGGAGGGAGCAGTACTTC CASSLEGREQYF TRBJ2-7 - TRBV7-2 -
TGTGCCAGCAGTCTAGCGGGGGATTACAATGAGCAGTTCTTC CASSLAGDYNEQFF TRBJ2-1 many TRBV6-4 TRBD2
TGTGCCAGTAGATCGGGTACAGATACGCAGTATTTT CASRSGTDTQYF TRBJ2-3 - TRBV19 -
TGTGCCAGCAGTGAAGCTCAGGATGGGTATGGCTACACCTTC CASSEAQDGYGYTF TRBJ1-2 - TRBV6-1 -
TGTGCCAGCAGTGACGTCCAGGGAACCGGGGAGCTGTTTTTT CASSDVQGTGELFF TRBJ2-2 - TRBV6-4 -
TGTGCCAGCAGCTTAACGAGGCGAAATGAGCAGTTCTTC CASSLTRRNEQFF TRBJ2-1 - TRBV11-2 -
TGTGCCGCCCGCATAGGGGGCTCACCAAACACCGGGGAGCTGTTTTTT CAARIGGSPNTGELFF TRBJ2-2 - TRBV19 TRBD1
TGTGCCACCAGTGAGGCCGGGACAGGGCTGGCCCAGTACTTC CATSEAGTGLAQYF TRBJ2-5 - TRBV24-1 TRBD1
TGCAGCGTTCTCAGGGGAATCAACACCGGGGAGCTGTTTTTT CSVLRGINTGELFF TRBJ2-2 once TRBV29-1 -
TGTGCCAGCAGCCAAGCCGGGACAGGGGGCAGCTATGGCTACACCTTC CASSQAGTGGSYGYTF TRBJ1-2 - TRBV3-1/TRBV3-2 TRBD1
TGCAGCGTTGAGCTAGCGGGAGGGTACAATGAGCAGTTCTTC CSVELAGGYNEQFF TRBJ2-1 - TRBV29-1 TRBD2
TGTGCCAGCAGTGAAACGGAGACTAGCGGGACAGGCGCCTACAATGAGCAGTTCTTC CASSETETSGTGAYNEQFF TRBJ2-1 - TRBV6-4 TRBD2
TGTGCCACCAGCGCTCCGGGACTAGCGGCCACCGGGGAGCTGTTTTTT CATSAPGLAATGELFF TRBJ2-2 - TRBV15 TRBD2
TGTGCCAGCAGGAGGGCAGGGGGTAATTCACCCCTCCACTTT CASRRAGGNSPLHF TRBJ1-6 - TRBV6-5 TRBD1
TGTGCCCTACTTGAGGACAGGGGGGCAAAACTGTTTTTT CALLEDRGAKLFF TRBJ1-4 - TRBV30 TRBD1
TGCGCCAGCAGCCAAGAGGGACAGGGGTCAGATACGCAGTATTTT CASSQEGQGSDTQYF TRBJ2-3 - TRBV4-1 TRBD1
TGTGCCATCAGTTCTGGACAGGGTAACACCGAGCAGTTCTTC CAISSGQGNTEQFF TRBJ2-1 - TRBV10-3 TRBD1